Given below is one TCR beta chain in context. This clone showed up just once. The antigen this receptor binds is unknown. No qualities accompany the bases; no much larger clone lies one base away. Library generation was performed with the immunoSEQ multiplex PCR assay. What TCRdb holds here is the immuneACCESS table cut down to in-frame rearrangements. Part of the clones is not present; checked against another copy, under half of the missing clones reflect an unresolved V gene, and the others are unexplained. This sample holds hundreds of thousands of clones; about 89% were observed only once. Jointly, the top ten make up 0.0094% of the sample. CDR1 and CDR2 were assigned from the germline V gene as MGHDK and SYGVNS. V has 4 bases trimmed and J has 5 bases trimmed; junction bases matching no gene number 10. From its cysteine to its phenylalanine, the CDR3 spans 15 amino acids. Of all the DNA, just the CDR3 is kept, 45 bases in frame from base 1.

The data are from a study of shared T cell receptors in the human thymus (dated by TCRdb to the early 2020s). Some background on the complete study: The study examined how the human thymus generates shared, self-reactive T-cell receptor alpha chains.

The sample was also linked to a second study, of human thymus T cells. Looking at the second paper: Donors were immunologically healthy infants undergoing open corrective cardiac surgery for congenital heart defects in Finland. Thymus tissue was obtained as surgical resects removed during corrective cardiac surgery. Biased V and J gene segment usage appeared to be present in both thymic and peripheral blood repertoires. According to the related research, thymic TCR repertoires were highly overlapping among unrelated individuals. TCR alpha and beta repertoires from about eight infant thymus samples and four related peripheral blood samples were characterized in the study. Donor ages ranging from about 6 to 244 days were recorded, and several male and a couple of female infants were included in the cohort. After being mechanically released from the tissue, thymocytes were kept at -70 degrees C in pellets of 10-30 million cells. Genomic DNA was extracted from frozen cell pellets with a QIAsymphony instrument. The immunoSEQ multiplex PCR assay was used to amplify the TCRB and TCRAD loci from a standardized quantity of quality-controlled genomic DNA. The V(D)J region was spanned by amplicons of a length sufficient to cover the CDR3 and to identify V and J genes. The commercial immunoSEQ service was used to sequence amplicons on an Illumina platform. Corrections for primer bias and sequencing errors followed previously described methods, while TCRAD and TCRB definitions were based on the IMGT database. Analysis of the repertoires was done with immunoSEQ Analyzer 3.0 and VDJTools and included basic statistics, V/J segment usage, diversity estimates, rarefaction and pairwise overlap. Diversity was estimated with Chao1, ChaoE, Efron-Thisted, Shannon and inverse Simpson indices, and also on datasets down-sampled to the smallest sample. For repertoire overlap, CDR3 nucleotide sequence, V gene and J gene had to match strictly, and clustering was done by Jaccard-based multidimensional scaling. On average, roughly 800,000 unique TCRB clonotypes were obtained from thymus samples, compared with about 86,000 from blood samples.

Sequencing used thymocytes. The rearranged chain carries TRBV25-1 and TRBJ2-5; 7 central nucleotides agree with TRBD1. This clonotype originated in a boy under two years old with a congenital heart defect. Donor details come from another sample of the same person, matched by shared clones. The nucleotide sequence is given as TGTGCCAGCAGTGGACTCGACAGGGCCCGGGAGACCCAGTACTTC. Translated, it reads CASSGLDRARETQYF.